Sequencing of this T cell receptor (beta chain) was carried out in a study of OX40 agonist ivuxolimab in advanced cancers. About the research overall: Patients took ivuxolimab, an agonistic anti-OX40 (CD134) antibody. Study-wide results and limits: The average count of expanded clones was higher among CD8+ T cells than among CD4+.

In the case of this clone: The antigen is undetermined.

TCRdb's copy holds only in-frame clones and misses some; the assay was immunoSEQ multiplex PCR. The profile shows about 110,000 clones, approximately 89% of them singletons. The sample was CD4+ or CD8+ T cells sorted from blood, taken in a trial of the OX40 agonist ivuxolimab. The source is an adult with an advanced solid tumor such as melanoma, head and neck, liver or kidney cancer.

CDR3: CASKKTGSPYEQYF. Written as DNA, the CDR3 is TGTGCCAGCAAAAAGACAGGGAGTCCCTACGAGCAGTACTTC. The V and J genes are TRBV6-5 and TRBJ2-7; the match to TRBD1 covers 7 bases. CDR1 is MNHEY and CDR2 is SVGAGI in the germline V gene. The CDR3 is 14 residues long. The junction had 8 bases not matched to a gene; V was cut back by 7 bases and J by 2 bases.